The following is a T cell receptor (beta chain) sequence with its context. This clone came up once. Its target antigen remains unknown. No base-level quality is on record; no much larger clone is a single base apart. This entry comes from a study of blood T cell repertoires in COVID-19 (dated by TCRdb to about 2020). Turning to the overall study: Samples from collaborators originated in the United States, Italy and Spain and spanned both the acute and convalescent phases of COVID-19. Samples came from the ongoing ImmuneRACE study (first 160 participants) plus 1,254 subjects from 6 global collaborators. A freely available public database, intended as a resource for researchers studying the immune response to SARS-CoV-2, is where the repertoires were released. Deeply sampled blood TCRbeta repertoires from subjects exposed to, actively infected with, or recovered from COVID-19 were included in the dataset. The material from the prospective study consisted of cDNA or gDNA derived from T cells, B-cell-depleted T cells, or PBMCs. Where available, HLA class I and class II types were obtained from metadata supplied by the sample provider rather than from assay-based typing. Sample metadata almost always included a de-identified subject ID, COVID-19 status, age in years and sex. General study outcomes and caveats: How much clinical and demographic metadata was included differed by source and by participant, and the metadata was provided uncurated.

The collaborating institutions used their own protocols to collect whole blood in K2EDTA tubes. For TCRbeta analysis, collaborators shipped samples in one of three forms: frozen whole blood, isolated PBMCs, or DNA extracted from either of those sample types. The germline V gene (reference sequence) specifies MNHEY as CDR1 and SMNVEV as CDR2. CDR3 length: 16 amino acids, cysteine to phenylalanine. This entry keeps only the CDR3 DNA: 48 bases, framed from base 1. V is trimmed back by 8 bases and J by 5 bases, and the junction contains 12 bases that no gene match accounts for. The immunoSEQ Assay, a bias-controlled multiplex PCR, was used to amplify TCRbeta CDR3 regions from genomic DNA. Per the original workflow: The number of nucleated cells in each sample was estimated by amplification of reference gene primers within the assay. Sequence reads were collapsed and filtered to measure the absolute abundance of every unique TCRbeta CDR3 rearrangement. For each sample, productive Simpson clonality was calculated as the square root of Simpson's diversity index over productive rearrangements. As stored in TCRdb, this immuneACCESS dataset retains in-frame rearrangements with V and J assigned. A fraction of the clones does not appear; measured against another copy, unresolved V genes explain less than half of the discrepancy, and the remainder lacks a known reason. That table furnishes V, J and clone size, whereas the DNA furnished D and trimming. For this sample there are under 200,000 clones; about nine tenths appear just once. The top ten hold approximately 4% of the sample.

The sequencing sample was made of peripheral blood. The TCR comes from a woman in her seventies with acute or convalescent COVID-19. The sequence joins TRBV27 to TRBJ2-7, with TRBD2 identical over 13 junction bases. The DNA sequence is TGTGCCAGCTCCTCTTGGGGGACTAGCGGGATTGACGAGCAGTACTTC. It is translated as CASSSWGTSGIDEQYF.